The clone carrying this TCR beta chain came up a few times. Its target is not known. Based on CD45RO/CCR7/CD25/CD127/CD95/CD27, CD4+ regulatory, stem cell-like memory, naive and central memory cells were sorted. The data derive from a study of beta chain features in type 1 diabetes. Germline values: CDR1 PRHDT, CDR2 FYEKMQ (reference sequence). The length of the CDR3 is 14 residues. V was shortened by 2 bases and J by 2 bases, with 7 bases between the two germline ends. Every bit of the isolated RNA underwent reverse transcription, so sequencing read expressed TCRB transcripts. Profiling relied on immunoSEQ multiplex PCR, and the TCRdb table lists in-frame clones only, not all of them. The sample shows 100,000 to 150,000 clones, approximately 15% of them seen only once. Findings and limits, study-wide: In the patient group, naive, central memory and Treg TCRB repertoires seemed more alike than in the healthy donor group. TCRB CDR3s from Type 1 diabetes patients were moderately but significantly shorter in all four CD4+ subsets. HLA influence on TCRB rearrangement stayed unresolved here. In type 1 diabetes patients, VDJ junctions had fewer insertions; deletions at these junctions were more frequent.

The chain is built from TRBV13 and TRBJ1-3, with unresolved D. This TCR derives from a man aged 18-30 years with type 1 diabetes. The sequencing input was central memory CD4+ T cells from blood. The CDR3, as DNA: TGTGCCAGCAGCTTATATGGCCCTGGAAACACCATATATTTT. As protein: CASSLYGPGNTIYF.